The clone carrying this T cell receptor beta chain has at least ten counts. The sample comes from a study of blood T cell repertoires in COVID-19. On the study more broadly: Sites across the United States, Italy and Spain contributed samples from acute and convalescent COVID-19.

CDR3 size: 14 residues. V lost 0 bases, J lost 3 bases, and 9 bases lay in between. The germline CDR1 and CDR2 sequences are SGHRS and YFSETQ. In the source study's methods: Reference gene primer amplification gave nucleated cell count estimates. TCRdb keeps only in-frame clones here, not all; method: immunoSEQ multiplex PCR. That table furnishes V, J and clone size, whereas the DNA furnished D and trimming. The table shows around 200,000 clones, with about 85% occurring only once. This TCR was sampled from a man in his forties with acute or convalescent COVID-19. Sequenced material: peripheral blood. V usage is TRBV5-1 and J usage is TRBJ1-2; D gene unclear. CDR3 bases: TGCGCCAGCAGCTTGGAGGCGGGCCACTATGGCTACACCTTC. Translated: CASSLEAGHYGYTF.